This TCR beta chain is from a study of cytomegalovirus exposure and HLA in healthy donors. Study-level findings and limits: In a later analysis, at a false discovery rate of 0.05, over 15,000 TCR beta sequences were associated with HLA alleles.

Note on this clone: Its antigen remains unknown.

PCR was performed using 60 Vbeta and 13 Jbeta primers. Clones were read by immunoSEQ multiplex PCR, and TCRdb kept only the in-frame ones, dropping some. Of over 110,000 clones listed, over 65% are singletons. V was trimmed by 3 bases and J by 2 bases, leaving 17 bases between them. There are 16 residues in the CDR3. Germline-derived CDR1 and CDR2 are LGHNA and YNFKEQ. Sequenced: PBMCs. V usage is TRBV4-2 and J usage is TRBJ2-7; a possible D gene is TRBD2 (5 bases). This receptor was taken from a male donor in good health and CMV-seronegative. CDR3 protein: CASSQGSGYSAYEQYF. The CDR3 DNA follows: TGTGCCAGCAGCCAGGGGAGCGGATACTCCGCCTACGAGCAGTACTTC.